The 5 T cell receptor beta chains in this list originate from one sample, sequenced in a study of shared clonotypes between healthy human individuals. Some clones are missing from TCRdb's copy, which holds only in-frame ones; the method was immunoSEQ multiplex PCR. The sample gives roughly 650,000 clones, about 96% of which show up once; roughly 0.1% is in the top ten. The naive CD8 subset, CD45RO-negative cells positively selected for CCR7, excluded terminally differentiated effector memory CD45RA+ cells. The sample was naive CD8+ T cells sorted from blood. Source of these receptors: a woman aged 25 to 39 in good health.

The CDR3 spells CASSSGSGGRNTGELFF. The CDR3 bases are TGTGCCAGCAGTTCCGGGAGCGGGGGGCGGAACACCGGGGAGCTGTTTTTT. The chain recombines TRBV28 with TRBJ2-2, with 9 bases matching TRBD2. Germline trimming cut 4 bases from V and 1 base from J; bases unmatched to any gene: 7. Germline V gene data show CDR1 as MDHEN and CDR2 as SYDVKM. The CDR3 is 17 amino acids.

The rearrangement uses TRBV7-8 and TRBJ2-1; no clear D. The V gene lost 2 bases and the J gene lost 8 bases, with 13 bases spanning the gap. The CDR3 runs to 14 residues. CDR1 SGHVS and CDR2 FQNEAQ come from the germline V gene. Here the CDR3 DNA reads TGTGCCAGCAGCTTACTTCTAGTCCGGGATGAGCAGTTCTTC. Its protein product is CASSLLLVRDEQFF.

V and J are TRBV6-1 and TRBJ1-1, with no clear D. Germline CDR1 MNHNS, CDR2 SASEGT. This CDR3 region has 11 residues. CDR3 in amino acids: CAAEFRTEAFF. CDR3 in DNA: TGTGCTGCCGAGTTTCGAACTGAAGCTTTCTTT.

The chain employs TRBV5-8 and TRBJ1-2; D unclear. This CDR3 comprises 15 residues. Germline loops: CDR1 SGHTS, CDR2 YDEGEE. Trimming removed 0 bases from V and 8 bases from J, with 17 bases in between. CDR3 loop: CASSLGTGSLGGYTF. The CDR3 nucleotides read TGTGCCAGCAGCTTGGGTACCGGCTCTTTGGGGGGCTACACCTTC.

The CDR3 nucleotides are TGTGCCAGCAGGACGGGACTAGCGGGGACAGATACGCAGTATTTT. Its protein product is CASRTGLAGTDTQYF. This sequence joins TRBV2 and TRBJ2-3; 13 nucleotides agree with TRBD2. Germline values: CDR1 SNHLY, CDR2 FYNNEI. V shed 6 bases, J shed 3 bases, and the junction held 3 bases outside the gene matches. The CDR3 consists of 15 residues. The complete variable domain, with remaining parts taken from reference TRBV2 and TRBJ2-3, reads EPEVTQTPSHQVTQMGQEVILRCVPISNHLYFYWYRQILGQKVEFLVSFYNNEISEKSEIFDDQFSVERPDGSNFTLKIRSTKLEDSAMYFCASRTGLAGTDTQYFGPGTRLTVL.